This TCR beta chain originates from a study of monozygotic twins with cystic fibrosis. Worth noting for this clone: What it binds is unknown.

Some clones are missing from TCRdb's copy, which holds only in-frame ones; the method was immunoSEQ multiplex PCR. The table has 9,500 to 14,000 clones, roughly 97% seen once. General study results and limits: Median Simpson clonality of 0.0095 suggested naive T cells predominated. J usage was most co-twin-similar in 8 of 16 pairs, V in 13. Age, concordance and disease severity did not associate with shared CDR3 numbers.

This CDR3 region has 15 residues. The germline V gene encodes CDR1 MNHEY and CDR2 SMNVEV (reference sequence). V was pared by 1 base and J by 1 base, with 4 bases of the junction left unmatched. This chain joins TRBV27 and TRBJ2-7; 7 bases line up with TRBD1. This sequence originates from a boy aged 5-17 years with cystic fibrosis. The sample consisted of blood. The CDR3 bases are TGTGCCAGCAGTTTATACGGGACAGCTTCCTACGAGCAGTACTTC. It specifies CASSLYGTASYEQYF.